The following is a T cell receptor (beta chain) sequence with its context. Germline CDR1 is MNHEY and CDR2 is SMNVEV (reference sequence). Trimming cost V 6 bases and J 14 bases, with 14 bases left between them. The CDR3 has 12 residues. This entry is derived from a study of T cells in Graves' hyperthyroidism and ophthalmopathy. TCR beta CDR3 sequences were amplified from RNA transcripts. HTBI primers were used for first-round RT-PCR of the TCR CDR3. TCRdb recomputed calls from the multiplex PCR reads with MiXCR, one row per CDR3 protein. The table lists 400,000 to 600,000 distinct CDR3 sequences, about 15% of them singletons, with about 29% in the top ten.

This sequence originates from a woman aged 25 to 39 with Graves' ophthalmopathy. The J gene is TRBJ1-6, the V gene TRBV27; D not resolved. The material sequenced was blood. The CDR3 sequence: CASREGSLALHF. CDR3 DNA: TGTGCCAGCAGGGAGGGCTCTTTGGCCCTCCACTTT.